This T cell receptor beta chain came from a study of T cells in Graves' hyperthyroidism and ophthalmopathy. Trimming shortened V by 4 bases and J by 4 bases, and 16 bases separated the two germline ends. CDR1 is GTSNPN, CDR2 SVGIG, per germline (reference sequence). The CDR3 is 14 amino acids. This clonotype was seen ten or more times. Amplification of TCR beta CDR3 regions was performed using RNA transcripts as template. First-round RT-PCR targeting the TCR CDR3 was performed with the HTBI primer set. TCRdb analysed the multiplex PCR reads with MiXCR anew, one entry per CDR3 protein. The sample records 200,000 to 250,000 distinct CDR3 sequences, more than 15% being singletons.

The sequence derives from a man aged 45-65 years with Graves' hyperthyroidism. The sequencing input was blood. The chain employs TRBV30 and TRBJ1-1, with D possibly being TRBD1 (6 bases). The CDR3 sequence is CAWNLKGGATEAFF. The CDR3 coding sequence is TGTGCCTGGAATCTAAAGGGGGGTGCCACTGAAGCTTTCTTT. Drawing the rest from reference TRBV30 and TRBJ1-1, the complete variable domain is SQTIHQWPATLVQPVGSPLSLECTVEGTSNPNLYWYRQAAGRGLQLLFYSVGIGQISSEVPQNLSASRPQDRQFILSSKKLLLSDSGFYLCAWNLKGGATEAFFGQGTRLTVV.